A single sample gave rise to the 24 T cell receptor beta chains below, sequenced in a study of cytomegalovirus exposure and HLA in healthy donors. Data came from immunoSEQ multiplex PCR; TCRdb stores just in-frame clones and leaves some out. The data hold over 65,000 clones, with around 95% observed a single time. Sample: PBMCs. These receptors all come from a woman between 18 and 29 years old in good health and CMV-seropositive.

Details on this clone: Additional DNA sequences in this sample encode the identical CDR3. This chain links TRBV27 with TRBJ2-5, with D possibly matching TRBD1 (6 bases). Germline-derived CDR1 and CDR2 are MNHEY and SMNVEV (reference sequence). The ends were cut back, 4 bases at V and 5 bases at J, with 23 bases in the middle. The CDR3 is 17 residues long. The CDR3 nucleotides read TGTGCCAGCAGTTCAACAGGGCTTGGAATAGGATTTGAGACCCAGTACTTC. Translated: CASSSTGLGIGFETQYF.

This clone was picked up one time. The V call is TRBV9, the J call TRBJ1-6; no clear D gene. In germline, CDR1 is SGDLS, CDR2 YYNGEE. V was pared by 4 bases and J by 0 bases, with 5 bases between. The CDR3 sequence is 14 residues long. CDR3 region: CASSLSSYNSPLHF. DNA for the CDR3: TGTGCCAGCAGCCTCAGCTCCTATAATTCACCCCTCCACTTT.

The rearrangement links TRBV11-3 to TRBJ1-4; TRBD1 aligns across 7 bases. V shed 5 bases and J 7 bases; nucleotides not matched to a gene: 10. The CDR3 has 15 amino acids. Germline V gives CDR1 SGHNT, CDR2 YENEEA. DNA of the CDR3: TGTGCCAGCAGCACCCACCAGGGGGTAGGTGAAAAACTGTTTTTT. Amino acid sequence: CASSTHQGVGEKLFF.

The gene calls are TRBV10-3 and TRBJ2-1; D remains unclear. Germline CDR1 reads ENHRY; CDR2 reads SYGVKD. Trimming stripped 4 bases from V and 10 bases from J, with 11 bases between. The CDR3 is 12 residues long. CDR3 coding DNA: TGTGCCATCAGTGGAGTCAACCGAGAGCAGTTCTTC. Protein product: CAISGVNREQFF.

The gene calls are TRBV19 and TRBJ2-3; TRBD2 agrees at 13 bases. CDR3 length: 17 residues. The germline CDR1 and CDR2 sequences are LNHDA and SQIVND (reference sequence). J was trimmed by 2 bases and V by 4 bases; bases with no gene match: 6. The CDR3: CASSSRGLAGPTDTQYF. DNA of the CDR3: TGTGCCAGTAGTAGCCGGGGACTAGCGGGGCCCACAGATACGCAGTATTTT.

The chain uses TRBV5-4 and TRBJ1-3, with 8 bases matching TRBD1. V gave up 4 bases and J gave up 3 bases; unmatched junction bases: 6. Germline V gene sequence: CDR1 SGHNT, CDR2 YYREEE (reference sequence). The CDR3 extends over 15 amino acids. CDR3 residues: CASSDLQGGGNTIYF. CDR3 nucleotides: TGTGCCAGCAGCGACCTACAGGGGGGTGGAAACACCATATATTTT.

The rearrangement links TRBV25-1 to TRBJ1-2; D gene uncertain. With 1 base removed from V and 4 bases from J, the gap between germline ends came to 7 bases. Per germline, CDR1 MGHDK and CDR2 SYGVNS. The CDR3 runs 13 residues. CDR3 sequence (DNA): TGTGCCAGCAGTGAATCAGGCCTCTATGGCTACACCTTC. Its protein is CASSESGLYGYTF.

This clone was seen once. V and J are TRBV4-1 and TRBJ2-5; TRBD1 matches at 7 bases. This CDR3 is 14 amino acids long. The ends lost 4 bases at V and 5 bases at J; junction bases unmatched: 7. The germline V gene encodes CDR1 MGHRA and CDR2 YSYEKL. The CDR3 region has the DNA TGCGCCAGCAGCCCGACAGGGCCCAAGGAGACCCAGTACTTC. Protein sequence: CASSPTGPKETQYF.

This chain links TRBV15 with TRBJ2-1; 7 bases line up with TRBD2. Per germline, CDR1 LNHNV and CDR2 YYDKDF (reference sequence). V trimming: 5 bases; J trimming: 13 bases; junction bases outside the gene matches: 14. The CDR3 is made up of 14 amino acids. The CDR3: CATSPGVIAGPQFF. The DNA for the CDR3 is TGTGCCACCAGCCCTGGGGTGATAGCGGGCCCTCAGTTCTTC.

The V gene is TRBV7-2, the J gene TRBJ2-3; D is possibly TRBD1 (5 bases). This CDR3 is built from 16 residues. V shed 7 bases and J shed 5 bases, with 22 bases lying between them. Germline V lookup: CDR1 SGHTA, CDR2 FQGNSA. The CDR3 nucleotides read TGTGCCAGCATCCAAGATATAGGGGTTTCCGAAGATACGCAGTATTTT. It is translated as CASIQDIGVSEDTQYF.

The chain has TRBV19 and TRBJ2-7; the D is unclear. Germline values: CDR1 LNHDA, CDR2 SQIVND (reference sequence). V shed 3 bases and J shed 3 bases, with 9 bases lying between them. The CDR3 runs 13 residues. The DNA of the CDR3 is TGTGCCAGTAGTATGGTTCCAGACTACGAGCAGTACTTC. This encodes CASSMVPDYEQYF.

The CDR3 spells CASSVQVGVSGNTIYF. CDR3 bases: TGTGCCAGCAGCGTGCAAGTAGGGGTGTCTGGAAACACCATATATTTT. V and J are TRBV7-9 and TRBJ1-3; D may be TRBD1 (5 bases). The CDR3 has 16 amino acids. Germline loops: CDR1 SEHNR, CDR2 FQNEAQ (reference sequence). Trimming removed 5 bases from V and 1 base from J, with 15 bases in between. The full variable domain, with the rest looked up from reference TRBV7-9 and TRBJ1-3, is DTGVSQNPRHKITKRGQNVTFRCDPISEHNRLYWYRQTLGQGPEFLTYFQNEAQLEKSRLLSDRFSAERPKGSFSTLEIQRTEQGDSAMYLCASSVQVGVSGNTIYFGEGSWLTVV.

The CDR3 DNA reads as TGTGCCAGCAGCGTTGGGCTTAGTTTCACTGAAGCTTTCTTT. This sequence encodes CASSVGLSFTEAFF. The chain carries TRBV9 and TRBJ1-1; D is undetermined. Trimming left V 2 bases short and J 4 bases short, with 12 bases between. Germline lookup yields CDR1 SGDLS and CDR2 YYNGEE. CDR3 size: 14 residues.

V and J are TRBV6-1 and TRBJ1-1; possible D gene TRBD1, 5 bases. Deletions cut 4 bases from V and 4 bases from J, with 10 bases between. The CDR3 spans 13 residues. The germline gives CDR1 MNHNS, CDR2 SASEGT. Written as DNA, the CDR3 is TGTGCCAGCAGTGGGTGGGGGGGCACTGAAGCTTTCTTT. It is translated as CASSGWGGTEAFF.

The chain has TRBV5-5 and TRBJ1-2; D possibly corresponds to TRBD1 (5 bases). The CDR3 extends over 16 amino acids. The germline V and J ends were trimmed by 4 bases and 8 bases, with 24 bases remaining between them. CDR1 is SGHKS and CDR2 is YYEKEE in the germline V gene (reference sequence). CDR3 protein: CASSHPRRGGVTGYTF. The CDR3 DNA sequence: TGTGCCAGCAGCCACCCCAGGAGGGGAGGAGTAACGGGCTACACCTTC.

CDR3 DNA sequence: TGTGCCAGCAGTCCTCTGACTAGCGGGGGACCTACGGGGGAGACCCAGTACTTC. Residues: CASSPLTSGGPTGETQYF. The rearrangement links TRBV27 to TRBJ2-5; TRBD2 matches at 12 bases. CDR1 and CDR2 from the germline V gene are MNHEY and SMNVEV (reference sequence). Unmatched junction bases numbered 15, after V lost 5 bases and J lost 5 bases. The CDR3 has 18 residues.

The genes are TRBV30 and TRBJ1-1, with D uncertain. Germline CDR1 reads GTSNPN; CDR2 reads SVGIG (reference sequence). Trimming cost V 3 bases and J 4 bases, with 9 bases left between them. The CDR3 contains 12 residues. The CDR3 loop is CAWSWGGTEAFF. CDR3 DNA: TGTGCCTGGAGCTGGGGAGGCACTGAAGCTTTCTTT.

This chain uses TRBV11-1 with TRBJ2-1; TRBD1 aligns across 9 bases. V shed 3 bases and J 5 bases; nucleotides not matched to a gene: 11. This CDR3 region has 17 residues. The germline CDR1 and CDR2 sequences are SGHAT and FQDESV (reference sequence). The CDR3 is CASSFYAGQGKDNEQFF. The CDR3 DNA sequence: TGTGCCAGCAGCTTTTACGCGGGACAGGGCAAAGACAATGAGCAGTTCTTC.

The CDR3, as DNA: TGTGCCAGCAGCACCGACAGGGGGGTTAGCACCGGGGAGCTGTTTTTT. Translated, it gives CASSTDRGVSTGELFF. The chain couples TRBV7-3 to TRBJ2-2; TRBD1 matches 9 bases. This CDR3 comprises 16 residues. Germline CDR1 and CDR2: SGHTA and FQGTGA. V was pared by 5 bases and J by 4 bases, with 8 bases of the junction left unmatched.

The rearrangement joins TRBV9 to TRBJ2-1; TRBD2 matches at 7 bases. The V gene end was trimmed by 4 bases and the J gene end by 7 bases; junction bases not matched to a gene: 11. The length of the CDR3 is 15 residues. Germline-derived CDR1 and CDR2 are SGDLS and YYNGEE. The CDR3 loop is CASSPGGGSGNEQFF. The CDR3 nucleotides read TGTGCCAGCAGCCCAGGCGGCGGGAGTGGTAATGAGCAGTTCTTC.

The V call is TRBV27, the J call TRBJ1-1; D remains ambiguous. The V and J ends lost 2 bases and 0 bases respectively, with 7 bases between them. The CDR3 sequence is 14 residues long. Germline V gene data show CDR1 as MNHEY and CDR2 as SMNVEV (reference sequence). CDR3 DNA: TGTGCCAGCAGTTTAACTTACGTGAACACTGAAGCTTTCTTT. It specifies CASSLTYVNTEAFF.

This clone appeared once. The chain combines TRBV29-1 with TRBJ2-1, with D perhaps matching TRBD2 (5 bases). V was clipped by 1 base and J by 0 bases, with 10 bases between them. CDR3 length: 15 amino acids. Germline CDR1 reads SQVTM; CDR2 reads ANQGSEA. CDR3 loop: CSVEVGGSSYNEQFF. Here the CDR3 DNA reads TGCAGCGTTGAAGTGGGTGGGAGCTCCTACAATGAGCAGTTCTTC.

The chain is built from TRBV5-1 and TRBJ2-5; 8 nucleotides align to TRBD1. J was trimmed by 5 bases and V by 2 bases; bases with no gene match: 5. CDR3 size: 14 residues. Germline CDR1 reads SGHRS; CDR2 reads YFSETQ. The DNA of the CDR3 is TGCGCCAGCAGCTTCTCAGGGGGCGTGGAGACCCAGTACTTC. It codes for CASSFSGGVETQYF.

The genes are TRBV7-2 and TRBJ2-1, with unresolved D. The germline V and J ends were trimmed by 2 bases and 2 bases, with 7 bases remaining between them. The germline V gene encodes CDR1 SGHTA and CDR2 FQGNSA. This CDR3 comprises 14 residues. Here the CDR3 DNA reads TGTGCCAGCAGCTTACGACAAACCTACAATGAGCAGTTCTTC. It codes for CASSLRQTYNEQFF.